The present T cell receptor beta chain was sequenced within a study of shared clonotypes between healthy human individuals. For the study at large: Those who served as donors were two women and three men between the ages of 18 and 49.

Germline CDR1 is SGDLS and CDR2 is YYNGEE. Trimming took off 4 bases at V and 0 bases at J, with 5 bases between the two ends. The CDR3 contains 14 residues. Using about 220 ng DNA, tens of thousands of T cell genomes, the sorted-subset replicate PCRs were run. TCRdb's table, derived via immunoSEQ multiplex PCR, lists solely in-frame clones and lacks some. The table shows fewer than 3 million clones, with just under 95% occurring only once. The sequenced sample was naive CD4+ T cells from PBMCs. The sample's subset: CD45RA+ positively selected. V usage is TRBV9 and J usage is TRBJ2-6; the D is unclear. The TCR sequence derives from a man aged 18 to 35 in good health. Some clones in this sample may be carry-over from other donors' samples. The CDR3 loop reads CASSKSSGANVLTF. In nucleotides, the CDR3 is TGTGCCAGCAGCAAAAGCTCTGGGGCCAACGTCCTGACTTTC.